What follows describes a single T cell receptor (beta chain). The sample belongs to a study of blood T cell repertoires in COVID-19. In the study overall: Nucleic acid was either cDNA or gDNA, and it came from T cells, B-cell-depleted T cells, or PBMCs.

V lost 0 bases, J lost 0 bases, and 6 bases lay in between. The CDR3 extends over 15 amino acids. The germline CDR1 and CDR2 sequences are LGHNA and YNFKEQ. Using immunoSEQ multiplex PCR, the repertoire was profiled, and TCRdb retains in-frame clones only, with some absent. This table holds fewer than 450,000 clones, about 88% found once. In Cohort 3, a recovered donor had either two negative PCRs, clearance, or symptom resolution. The material sequenced was PBMCs or T cells enriched from blood (not recorded which). The origin of this receptor is a woman aged 30 to 39 who had recovered from COVID-19. The chain employs TRBV4-2 and TRBJ1-5, with D hard to call. The CDR3 is CASSQESDSNQPQHF. In DNA, the CDR3 is TGTGCCAGCAGCCAAGAGTCAGATAGCAATCAGCCCCAGCATTTT.